Described below is a single T cell receptor (beta chain) sequence and its context. The antigen is unknown. TCRdb processed the reads anew with MiXCR; each CDR3 protein has one entry. The profile shows about 700,000 distinct CDR3 sequences, around a third of them singletons. The sample originates from a study of T cell repertoires in cytomegalovirus infection. Study conclusions and caveats: In two of eight donors, the top clonotype was HLA-C-restricted CMV-specific.

V lost 6 bases and J lost 0, with 11 bases in between. Germline lookup yields CDR1 LNHDA and CDR2 SQIVND (reference sequence). The CDR3 has 15 residues. J is TRBJ2-2 and V is TRBV19; no reliable D call. Sequenced here: cultured PBMCs, sampled from culture after CMV antigen stimulation. The source is a human donor in good health (CMV status not recorded). Some clones in this sample may be carry-over from other donors' samples. Written as DNA, the CDR3 is TGTGCCAGTAGCCGACCCGGCGCGAACACCGGGGAGCTGTTTTTT. It encodes CASSRPGANTGELFF.